These T cell receptor beta chains were read from a single sample in a study of blood T cells in healthy people across ages. TCRdb reanalysed the 5' RACE reads using MiXCR and keeps one entry per CDR3 protein. The sample shows 800,000 to 950,000 distinct CDR3 sequences, 40% to 60% of them seen only once. Input material: blood. Receptor source: a man aged 25-40 years in good health. CDR3s include the opening cysteine and the closing phenylalanine or tryptophan. Each record gives: CDR3 DNA, CDR3 protein, D gene, J gene, V gene, clone size. A D gene is named only where the DNA matches it firmly. Rows give clone size only sometimes, using once, few, many, or a class for an expanded clone.

TGTGCCAGCAGGACGAATTCCTTTAGCAATCAGTCCCAGCATTTT CASRTNSFSNQSQHF . TRBJ1-5 TRBV28 .
TGTGCCAGCAGTGAGGGTAGGGGGACGTGGAATTCACCCCTCCACTTT CASSEGRGTWNSPLHF . TRBJ1-6 TRBV25-1 .
TGTGCCAGCAGTACCGGGACAGGGGCCTCACCCCTCCACTTT CASSTGTGASPLHF TRBD1 TRBJ1-6 TRBV6-4 few
TGCAGCACCCATCACAGCGGGGGGGCCGGGGAGACCCAGTACTTC CSTHHSGGAGETQYF TRBD2 TRBJ2-5 TRBV20-1 .
TGTGCCTGGAGTCCTCTCTTCCAAGAGACCCAGTACTTC CAWSPLFQETQYF . TRBJ2-5 TRBV30 .
TGCAGCGTTGAAGATCAGACTAGCGGGGGGCAGTATTTT CSVEDQTSGGQYF TRBD2 TRBJ2-3 TRBV29-1 .
TGCGCCAGCAGCTTGGACGGGGGGAACTATGGCTACACCTTC CASSLDGGNYGYTF . TRBJ1-2 TRBV5-1 many
TGTGCCAGCAGTTACGTCGGACAGAATTCACCCCTCCACTTT CASSYVGQNSPLHF . TRBJ1-6 TRBV6-2/TRBV6-3 .
TGTGCCAGCAGCGCCGCAGGGAGAAACAATCAGCCCCAGCATTTT CASSAAGRNNQPQHF . TRBJ1-5 TRBV9 few
TGCAGTGCTAGAGCTGAGCAGGGGGCGGGAAGCAATCAGCCCCAGCATTTT CSARAEQGAGSNQPQHF TRBD1 TRBJ1-5 TRBV20-1 .
TGTGCCAGCTCACCACGTATTGAGGGGAGCACAGATACGCAGTATTTT CASSPRIEGSTDTQYF . TRBJ2-3 TRBV18 few
TGTGCCAGCAGTACGCATGGGGGAGAGGCTGGCTACACCTTC CASSTHGGEAGYTF . TRBJ1-2 TRBV6-5 .
TGTGCCAGCAGTTTGAGTCCAGGGGGTGCCTACGAGCAGTACTTC CASSLSPGGAYEQYF TRBD1 TRBJ2-7 TRBV27 .
TGCAGTGCTAGAGATCCCCAGAAAACTAGCGGGGGCGAGCAGTACTTC CSARDPQKTSGGEQYF TRBD2 TRBJ2-7 TRBV20-1 many
TGTGCCAGCAGCCTCGGACGGGCGGCGACCGGGGAGCTGTTTTTT CASSLGRAATGELFF . TRBJ2-2 TRBV27 .
TGTGCCAGCAGCCCCGACTCTGGACTAGCGGGCGGCAATGAGCAGTTCTTC CASSPDSGLAGGNEQFF TRBD2 TRBJ2-1 TRBV11-2 .
TGTGCCAGCAGACCAGCGGGGAACCAAGAGACCCAGTACTTC CASRPAGNQETQYF TRBD2 TRBJ2-5 TRBV7-7 few
TGTGCCAGCTCACCACCTTTGACTAGCGGGGGGAACACAGATACGCAGTATTTT CASSPPLTSGGNTDTQYF TRBD2 TRBJ2-3 TRBV18 few
TGCAGTGCGATCGACTTTGAAGCTTTCTTT CSAIDFEAFF . TRBJ1-1 TRBV20-1 .
TGCGCCAGCAGCCGAGACAGGGCCCCAGATACGCAGTATTTT CASSRDRAPDTQYF TRBD1 TRBJ2-3 TRBV5-1 few
TGTGCCAGCAGTGACGTGGAGGATACGCAGTATTTT CASSDVEDTQYF . TRBJ2-3 TRBV2 .
TGTGCCAGCAGCCGAGGGGGGGCCTACTATGGCTACACCTTC CASSRGGAYYGYTF . TRBJ1-2 TRBV7-6 .
TGTGCCAGCTGTGACGCTAGCGGGACGACTTGGTACGAGCAGTACTTC CASCDASGTTWYEQYF TRBD2 TRBJ2-7 TRBV6-2/TRBV6-3 few
TGTGCCAGCAGCCCGAGTAGTACAAGCGAGCAGTACTTC CASSPSSTSEQYF . TRBJ2-7 TRBV9 .
TGTGCCAGCAGTTTACGGACGGTGAGCTCCTACGAGCAGTACTTC CASSLRTVSSYEQYF . TRBJ2-7 TRBV28 .
TGTGCCAGCAGCCAAGATGAGCGGGGGGTGTACGAGCAGTACTTC CASSQDERGVYEQYF TRBD2 TRBJ2-7 TRBV4-2 .
TGTGCCAGCAGCCGCGTAGGACAGACCACTGAAGCTTTCTTT CASSRVGQTTEAFF . TRBJ1-1 TRBV3-1 few
TGCGCCAACAGCTTAAGTTGGTCGACAAGCAATGAGCAGTTCTTC CANSLSWSTSNEQFF . TRBJ2-1 TRBV5-1 .
TGTGCCAGCAGCTTAGTAGTCCGGGAAGGGGTTGAGACCCAGTACTTC CASSLVVREGVETQYF . TRBJ2-5 TRBV7-9 .
TGTGCCAGAAGCCAGGGATCAATTACAGATACGCAGTATTTT CARSQGSITDTQYF . TRBJ2-3 TRBV30 .
TGTGCCAGCAGGGGACAGCTTTACGAGCAGTACTTC CASRGQLYEQYF TRBD1 TRBJ2-7 TRBV2 once
TGCAGCGTTGCGGGGCCCACCTACGAGCAGTACTTC CSVAGPTYEQYF . TRBJ2-7 TRBV29-1 many
TGTGCCAGCAGTCAAGGTGTCAGGGTAAGCTCCGAGCAGTACTTC CASSQGVRVSSEQYF . TRBJ2-7 TRBV4-2 few
TGTGCCAGCAGTGGGAACAGGGGGCGTGACACTGAAGCTTTCTTT CASSGNRGRDTEAFF TRBD1 TRBJ1-1 TRBV28 once
TGTGCCAGCGGACTCGACAGGGGCCTCTCCTACGAGCAGTACTTC CASGLDRGLSYEQYF TRBD1 TRBJ2-7 TRBV5-6 few
TGTGCCAGCAGCCAGACAGGGGATAACACCGGGGAGCTGTTTTTT CASSQTGDNTGELFF TRBD1 TRBJ2-2 TRBV3-1 .
TGCGCCAGCAGCGTCCGGGGTCAGGGAGATACGCAGTATTTT CASSVRGQGDTQYF . TRBJ2-3 TRBV4-3 few
TGTGCCAGCAGTTTCCAGGGGGCGTTAGCCAAAAACATTCAGTACTTC CASSFQGALAKNIQYF TRBD1 TRBJ2-4 TRBV12-3/TRBV12-4 once
TGCGCCAGCAAGAGGACGGCAGATACGCAGTATTTT CASKRTADTQYF . TRBJ2-3 TRBV5-1 .
TGTGCCACCAGCAGAGCTTCGGGACACTCCTACGAGCAGTACTTC CATSRASGHSYEQYF . TRBJ2-7 TRBV15 .
TGTGCCAGCAGGTATAGCGGGGGGCCTAACAATGAGCAGTTCTTC CASRYSGGPNNEQFF TRBD2 TRBJ2-1 TRBV6-2/TRBV6-3 .
TGTGCCAGCAGTGAAGCTAGTCTATCCAAAGAGACCCAGTACTTC CASSEASLSKETQYF . TRBJ2-5 TRBV6-1 .
TGTGCCAGCAGCTCCCCTAGCGGGGGGACTTTCTACGAGCAGTACTTC CASSSPSGGTFYEQYF TRBD2 TRBJ2-7 TRBV7-9 .
TGCGCCAGCAGCCATGGGACTAGCGGAGCTTACAATGAGCAGTTCTTC CASSHGTSGAYNEQFF TRBD2 TRBJ2-1 TRBV4-1 .
TGCGCCAGCAGCATGGACGGGACCTACAATGAGCAGTTCTTC CASSMDGTYNEQFF . TRBJ2-1 TRBV5-1 .
TGTGCCAGCAGCCCTACTAGCGGGATCTACGAGCAGTACTTC CASSPTSGIYEQYF TRBD2 TRBJ2-7 TRBV7-2 .
TGTGCCACCAGTGACAGTACTTCAGGGGGTGTTTCAGGCAATGAGCAGTACTTC CATSDSTSGGVSGNEQYF TRBD1 TRBJ2-7 TRBV24-1 .
TGTGCCAGCAGCCTCGCAGGGGCGAGGGATACGCAGTATTTT CASSLAGARDTQYF . TRBJ2-3 TRBV7-3 .
TGTGCCAGCAGCTTCCGGGGAATACAAGAGACCCAGTACTTC CASSFRGIQETQYF . TRBJ2-5 TRBV12-3/TRBV12-4 many
TGTGCCAGCAGCCTCACCCCAGCTAGCGGGGTCGGGGATACGCAGTATTTT CASSLTPASGVGDTQYF TRBD2 TRBJ2-3 TRBV28 .
TGTGCCACCAGTGATTCCGGACAGAGCTTCACAGATACGCAGTATTTT CATSDSGQSFTDTQYF . TRBJ2-3 TRBV24-1 .
TGCGCCAGCAGCGGAATCTCCTTGTCCGGACTAGCGGGGGGGGCAGATACGCAGTATTTT CASSGISLSGLAGGADTQYF TRBD2 TRBJ2-3 TRBV5-1 .
TGTGCCAGCAGCGTAGGGGATGGGGATTGGTCCTACGAGCAGTACTTC CASSVGDGDWSYEQYF . TRBJ2-7 TRBV9 once
TGTGCCAGCAGCCAAGAATATCTTGGTTACGAGCAGTACTTC CASSQEYLGYEQYF . TRBJ2-7 TRBV4-2 many
TGTGCCAGCAGTTGGGCTAGCAGAGGAGATACGCAGTATTTT CASSWASRGDTQYF . TRBJ2-3 TRBV6-5 .